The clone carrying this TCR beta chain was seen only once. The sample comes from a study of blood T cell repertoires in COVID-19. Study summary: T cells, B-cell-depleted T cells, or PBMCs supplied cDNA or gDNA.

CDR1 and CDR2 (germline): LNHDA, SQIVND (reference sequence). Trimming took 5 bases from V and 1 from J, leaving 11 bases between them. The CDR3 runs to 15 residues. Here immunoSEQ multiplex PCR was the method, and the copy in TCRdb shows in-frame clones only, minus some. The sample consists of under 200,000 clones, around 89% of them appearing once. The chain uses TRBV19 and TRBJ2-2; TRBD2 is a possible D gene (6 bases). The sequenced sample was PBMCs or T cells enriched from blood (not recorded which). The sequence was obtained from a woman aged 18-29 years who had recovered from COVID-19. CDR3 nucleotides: TGTGCCAGTAGTCCCCTAGCGTGGAACACCGGGGAGCTGTTTTTT. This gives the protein CASSPLAWNTGELFF.